These T cell receptor beta chains were read from a single sample in a study of blood T cell repertoires in COVID-19. Assay: immunoSEQ multiplex PCR; the TCRdb copy retains only in-frame clones and omits some. The table records some 120,000 clones, roughly four fifths of them present only once. Sequences were obtained from PBMCs or T cells enriched from blood (not recorded which). These receptors originate from a man aged 25-45 years who had recovered from COVID-19. Each CDR3 is given with its conserved first and last residue. A D gene is named only where the DNA matches it firmly. Clone size, where shown, is once, few, many, or a class for clones that have expanded.

j_call clone_size d_call v_call cdr3_nt cdr3_aa
TRBJ1-2 . . TRBV5-4 TGTGCCAGCAGCTTGGTAGGGGGGGCCTATGGCTACACCTTC CASSLVGGAYGYTF
TRBJ2-7 . . TRBV5-6 TGTGCCAGCAGGTCCTGGCGGCGCGGGATGGGGGTAGAGCAGTACTTC CASRSWRRGMGVEQYF
TRBJ1-2 . . TRBV21-1 TGTGCCAGCAGCAAAGTCTCTAGAAGTGAGACGGACTATGGCTACACCTTC CASSKVSRSETDYGYTF
TRBJ1-5 . TRBD1 TRBV7-8 TGTGCCAGCAGCTTATCTATTCCGGACAGGGTTAGTCAGCCCCAGCATTTT CASSLSIPDRVSQPQHF
TRBJ2-2 . TRBD2 TRBV7-2 TGTGCCAGCAGCTTGGGGTTAGCGGGGGGAATCGGGGAGCTGTTTTTT CASSLGLAGGIGELFF
TRBJ2-5 . . TRBV18 TGTGCCAGCTCACCAAGATCAGAAGAGACCCAGTACTTC CASSPRSEETQYF
TRBJ2-1 . . TRBV5-1 TGCGCCAGCAGCTCACTCCCTGGGACTCCGACGGCTCGTGAGCAGTTCTTC CASSSLPGTPTAREQFF
TRBJ2-1 . . TRBV15 TGTGCCACCAGCAGAGACCGGGCGTCGGGAGATATGAGATACAATGAGCAGTTCTTC CATSRDRASGDMRYNEQFF
TRBJ1-6 once TRBD1 TRBV27 TGTGCCAGCAGTTCCCGGCGGGACAGGGATTCACCCCTCCACTTT CASSSRRDRDSPLHF
TRBJ1-1 once . TRBV6-1 TGTGCCAGCAGTGAACCGGCCGGTGGGGCCCCTGAAGCTTTCTTT CASSEPAGGAPEAFF
TRBJ1-1 . TRBD1 TRBV19 TGTGCCAGTAGTTCGCGGACAGGGGGGTCTGAAGCTTTCTTT CASSSRTGGSEAFF
TRBJ1-5 . . TRBV5-1 TGCGCCAGCAGCTTGGGGACAGCAGATCAGCCCCAGCATTTT CASSLGTADQPQHF
TRBJ1-3 . TRBD1 TRBV13 TGTGCCAGCAACAGCCGGGACAGGGGATTAGGAAACACCATATATTTT CASNSRDRGLGNTIYF
TRBJ2-2 . TRBD2 TRBV12-3/TRBV12-4 TGTGCCAGCAGTTGGGGGGGCACCGGGGAGCTGTTTTTT CASSWGGTGELFF
TRBJ2-7 . TRBD1 TRBV9 TGTGCCAGCGGTAGGACAGGGGGCTACGAGCAGTACTTC CASGRTGGYEQYF
TRBJ1-3 . TRBD1 TRBV19 TGTGCCAGACTCCCGACCGCGACAGGGGATGCGTGTGGAAACACCATATATTTT CARLPTATGDACGNTIYF
TRBJ2-3 few TRBD2 TRBV2 TGTGCCAGCAAGGGACTAGCGAGCACAGATACGCAGTATTTT CASKGLASTDTQYF
TRBJ1-1 . . TRBV2 TGTGCCAGCAGTGAAGCGCGAGGACAGCTGGAAGCTTTCTTT CASSEARGQLEAFF
TRBJ1-2 . . TRBV10-3 TGTGCCATCAGTGTTGGGGCAGGGGCTAACTATGGCTACACCTTC CAISVGAGANYGYTF
TRBJ1-2 . . TRBV3-1/TRBV3-2 TGTGCCAGCAGCCAACAGGACGGGAAAGGACGCTATGGCTACACCTTC CASSQQDGKGRYGYTF
TRBJ1-1 once . TRBV6-5 TGTGCCAGCAGACCCCCAGGGAAGAACACTGAAGCTTTCTTT CASRPPGKNTEAFF
TRBJ2-1 many TRBD2 TRBV6-1 TGTGCCAGCAGTGAAGTTGGGGCGGGAGGGCCCTCCAATGAGCAGTTCTTC CASSEVGAGGPSNEQFF
TRBJ2-1 . TRBD2 TRBV2 TGTGCCAGCAGTGTAGGCGGGAGCTCCTACAATGAGCAGTTCTTC CASSVGGSSYNEQFF
TRBJ2-1 once TRBD1 TRBV2 TGTGCCAGCAGGGAAGGGGGCCCCTACAATGAGCAGTTCTTC CASREGGPYNEQFF
TRBJ2-5 . . TRBV4-1 TGCGCCAGCAGCCAAGAGGGACTCCCAGTTTTGCTCGAGACCCAGTACTTC CASSQEGLPVLLETQYF
TRBJ2-3 . . TRBV7-9 TGTGCCAGCAGCTACAGTGATACGCAGTATTTT CASSYSDTQYF
TRBJ2-1 . . TRBV6-5 TGTGCCAGCAGTTTTCGGACTCCGCGGGGAATAGAGCAGTTCTTC CASSFRTPRGIEQFF
TRBJ2-2 . TRBD1 TRBV2 TGTGCCAGCACCCTACAGGGGGGCGGGGAGCTGTTTTTT CASTLQGGGELFF
TRBJ1-1 . . TRBV2 TGTGCCAGCAGAAAACAGGTCATGAACACTGAAGCTTTCTTT CASRKQVMNTEAFF
TRBJ2-1 . TRBD1 TRBV25-1 TGTGCCAGCAGTGCACAGGGGCTCAATGAGCAGTTCTTC CASSAQGLNEQFF
TRBJ2-1 . . TRBV27 TGTGCCAGCACCGAAACAGCTTACAATGAGCAGTTCTTC CASTETAYNEQFF
TRBJ2-3 . . TRBV29-1 TGCAGCGTTGCCCGTTTATTCACAGATACGCAGTATTTT CSVARLFTDTQYF
TRBJ1-2 . . TRBV6-5 TGTGCCAGCAGTTACGCTCAGGGGAGAGGGAACTATGGCTACACCTTC CASSYAQGRGNYGYTF
TRBJ1-1 once . TRBV19 TGTGCCAGTAGTTCCTCGACAGGCCCTGAAGCTTTCTTT CASSSSTGPEAFF
TRBJ1-1 . . TRBV25-1 TGTGCCAGCAGTGAGGCCGGGAACGCTGAAGCTTTCTTT CASSEAGNAEAFF
TRBJ1-5 . . TRBV19 TGTGCCAGTAGTATATTATCGAGCAATCAGCCCCAGCATTTT CASSILSSNQPQHF
TRBJ2-6 . TRBD1 TRBV10-3 TGTGCCATCAAAGGGGGCTCCGGTGGGGCCAACGTCCTGACTTTC CAIKGGSGGANVLTF
TRBJ1-1 . TRBD1 TRBV2 TGTGCCAGCGGGGACAGGATATATATCACTGAAGCTTTCTTT CASGDRIYITEAFF
TRBJ2-1 . . TRBV9 TGTGCCAGCAGCGTGTCAGGGCAGGACAATGAGCAGTTCTTC CASSVSGQDNEQFF
TRBJ1-5 . . TRBV6-2/TRBV6-3 TGTGCCAGCAGTCGGCGCCGGGCAGGGAGGAGCAATCAGCCCCAGCATTTT CASSRRRAGRSNQPQHF
TRBJ1-1 . TRBD1 TRBV29-1 TGCAGCGTTGGCCCCCGGGACAGGGCCACTGAAGCTTTCTTT CSVGPRDRATEAFF
TRBJ2-2 . . TRBV5-1 TGCGCCAGCAGCTTTTCGTTGAACACCGGGGAGCTGTTTTTT CASSFSLNTGELFF
TRBJ2-2 . . TRBV9 TGTGCCAGCAGCGTAGAAGGCGGGAACACCGGGGAGCTGTTTTTT CASSVEGGNTGELFF
TRBJ2-3 . TRBD2 TRBV25-1 TGTGCCAGCATTCCCGGGGGGGCCTTCGGTACGCAGTATTTT CASIPGGAFGTQYF
TRBJ1-4 . . TRBV6-6 TGTGCCAGCAGTTACGTGACAGGCGGTGAAAAACTGTTTTTT CASSYVTGGEKLFF
TRBJ2-1 . . TRBV6-5 TGTGCCAGCAGTTCGGGACTCCCGGGAGCTGAGCAGTTCTTC CASSSGLPGAEQFF
TRBJ1-6 . TRBD1 TRBV5-1 TGCGCCAGCAGCGACGGACAGGGTGGCTCACCCCTCCACTTT CASSDGQGGSPLHF